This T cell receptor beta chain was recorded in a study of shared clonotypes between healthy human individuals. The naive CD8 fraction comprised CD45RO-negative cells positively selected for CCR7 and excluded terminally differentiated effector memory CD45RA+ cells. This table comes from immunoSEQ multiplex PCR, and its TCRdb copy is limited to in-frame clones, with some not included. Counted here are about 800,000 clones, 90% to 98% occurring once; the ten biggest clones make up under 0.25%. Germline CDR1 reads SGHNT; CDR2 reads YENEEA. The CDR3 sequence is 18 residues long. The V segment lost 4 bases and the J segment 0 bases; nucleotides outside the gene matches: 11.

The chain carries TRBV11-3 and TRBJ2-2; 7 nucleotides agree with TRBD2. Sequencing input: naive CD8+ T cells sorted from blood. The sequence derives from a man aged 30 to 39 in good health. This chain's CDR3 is CASSSLSVSGSNTGELFF. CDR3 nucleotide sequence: TGTGCCAGCAGCTCCTTGTCCGTTAGCGGGTCGAACACCGGGGAGCTGTTTTTT.